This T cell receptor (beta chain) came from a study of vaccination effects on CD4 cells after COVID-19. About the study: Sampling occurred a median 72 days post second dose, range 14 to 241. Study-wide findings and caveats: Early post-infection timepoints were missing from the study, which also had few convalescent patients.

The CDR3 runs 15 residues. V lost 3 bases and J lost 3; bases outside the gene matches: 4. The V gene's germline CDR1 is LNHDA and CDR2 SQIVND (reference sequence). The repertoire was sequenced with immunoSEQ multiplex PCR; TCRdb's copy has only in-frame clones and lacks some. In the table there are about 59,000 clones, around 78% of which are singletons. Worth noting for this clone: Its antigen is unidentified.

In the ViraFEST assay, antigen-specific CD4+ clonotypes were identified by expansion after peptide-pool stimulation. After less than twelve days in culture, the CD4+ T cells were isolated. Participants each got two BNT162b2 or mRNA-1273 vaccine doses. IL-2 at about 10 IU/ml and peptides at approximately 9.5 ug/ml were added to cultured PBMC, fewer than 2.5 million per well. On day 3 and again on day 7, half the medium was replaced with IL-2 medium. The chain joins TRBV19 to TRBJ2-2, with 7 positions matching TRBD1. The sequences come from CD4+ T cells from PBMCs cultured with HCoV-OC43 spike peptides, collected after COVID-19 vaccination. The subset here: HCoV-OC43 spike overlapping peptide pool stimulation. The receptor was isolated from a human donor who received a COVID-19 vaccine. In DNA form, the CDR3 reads TGTGCCAGTAGTATCACAGGGGCTTACACCGGGGAGCTGTTTTTT. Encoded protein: CASSITGAYTGELFF.